This T cell receptor beta chain stems from a study of blood T cells in healthy people across ages. The length of the CDR3 is 17 residues. V was cut by 2 bases and J by 1 base, with 12 bases left in between. Study-wide findings and caveats: Naive T cell percentage and TCR beta diversity correlated strongly.

A second about 7 to 11 cycle PCR used barcoded and J-beta primers. TCRdb itself ran the 5' RACE reads through MiXCR, one entry per CDR3 protein. Of 800,000 or so distinct CDR3 sequences detected, roughly 25% appear once; the ten largest clones hold 3% to 4%. There are a few counts of this clonotype. What it recognizes is unknown. This sample was also put to use in a study of T cells of mothers and their children. That paper states: The study sampled a few healthy Caucasian mothers and their six children. Second-PCR primer M1S introduced sample barcodes and 2-4 random nucleotides. For each mother, over 8 million TCR beta CDR3 reads were obtained, and for each child, some 3.1 million.

V is TRBV12-3 or TRBV12-4 and J is TRBJ2-6; D is tentatively TRBD1 or TRBD2 (6 bases each). The sequence was collected from a boy aged 5 to 17 in good health. Sequenced sample: blood. CDR3 sequence: CASSLYPGASGANVLTF. The CDR3 coding sequence is TGTGCCAGCAGTTTATATCCGGGGGCGTCTGGGGCCAACGTCCTGACTTTC.